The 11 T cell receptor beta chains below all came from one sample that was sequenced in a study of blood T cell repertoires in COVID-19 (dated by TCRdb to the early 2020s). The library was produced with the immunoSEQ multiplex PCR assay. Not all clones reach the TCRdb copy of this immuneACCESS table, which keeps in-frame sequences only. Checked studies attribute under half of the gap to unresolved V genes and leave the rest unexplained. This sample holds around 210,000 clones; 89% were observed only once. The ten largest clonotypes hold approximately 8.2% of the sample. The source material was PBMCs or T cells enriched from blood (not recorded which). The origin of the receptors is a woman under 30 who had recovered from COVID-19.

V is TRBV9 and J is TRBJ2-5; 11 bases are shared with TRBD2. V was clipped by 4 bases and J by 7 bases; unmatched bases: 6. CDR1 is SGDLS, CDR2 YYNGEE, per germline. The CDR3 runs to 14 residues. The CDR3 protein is CASSMGLADGTQYF. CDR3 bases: TGTGCCAGCAGCATGGGACTAGCGGACGGGACCCAGTACTTC.

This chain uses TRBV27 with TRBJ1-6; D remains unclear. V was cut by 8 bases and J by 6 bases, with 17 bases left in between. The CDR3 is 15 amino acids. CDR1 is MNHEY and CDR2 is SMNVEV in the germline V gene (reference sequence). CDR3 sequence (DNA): TGTGCCAGCCATCCCATTCAGACTTCTAATTCACCCCTCCACTTT. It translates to CASHPIQTSNSPLHF.

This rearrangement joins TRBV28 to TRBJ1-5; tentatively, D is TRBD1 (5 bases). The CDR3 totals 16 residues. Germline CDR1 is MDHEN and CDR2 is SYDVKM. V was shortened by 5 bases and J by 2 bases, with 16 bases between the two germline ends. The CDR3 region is CASSQFGTVGNQPQHF. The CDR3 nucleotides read TGTGCCAGCAGTCAGTTCGGGACTGTCGGCAATCAGCCCCAGCATTTT.

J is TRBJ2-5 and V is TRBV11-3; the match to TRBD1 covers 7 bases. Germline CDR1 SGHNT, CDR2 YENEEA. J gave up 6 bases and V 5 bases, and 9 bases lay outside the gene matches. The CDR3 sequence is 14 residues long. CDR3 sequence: CASSVTGTAKTQYF. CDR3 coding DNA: TGTGCCAGCAGCGTAACCGGGACAGCAAAGACCCAGTACTTC.

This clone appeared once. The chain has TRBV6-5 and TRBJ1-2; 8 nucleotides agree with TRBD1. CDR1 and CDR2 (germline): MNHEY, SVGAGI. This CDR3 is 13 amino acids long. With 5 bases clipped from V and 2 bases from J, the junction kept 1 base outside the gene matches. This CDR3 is CASSRQGNYGYTF. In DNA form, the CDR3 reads TGTGCCAGCAGTCGACAGGGGAACTATGGCTACACCTTC.

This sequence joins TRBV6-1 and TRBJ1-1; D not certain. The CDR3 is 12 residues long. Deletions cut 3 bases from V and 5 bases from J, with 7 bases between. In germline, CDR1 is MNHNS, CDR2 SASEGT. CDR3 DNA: TGTGCCAGCAGTGACCCACTGACTGAAGCTTTCTTT. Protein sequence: CASSDPLTEAFF.

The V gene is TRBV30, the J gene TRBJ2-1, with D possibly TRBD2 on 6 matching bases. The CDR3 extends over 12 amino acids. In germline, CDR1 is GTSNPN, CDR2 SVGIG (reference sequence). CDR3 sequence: CGGVFSYNEQFF. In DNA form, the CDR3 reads TGTGGCGGGGTTTTCTCCTACAATGAGCAGTTCTTC. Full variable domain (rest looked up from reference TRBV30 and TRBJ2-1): SQTIHQWPATLVQPVGSPLSLECTVEGTSNPNLYWYRQAAGRGLQLLFYSVGIGQISSEVPQNLSASRPQDRQFILSSKKLLLSDSGFYLCGGVFSYNEQFFGPGTRLTVL.

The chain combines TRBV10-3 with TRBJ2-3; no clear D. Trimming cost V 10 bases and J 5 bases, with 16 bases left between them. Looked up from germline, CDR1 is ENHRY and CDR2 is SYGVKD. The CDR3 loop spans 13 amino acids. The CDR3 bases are TGTGCCACCACGAGGCGCGTCGAAGATACGCAGTATTTT. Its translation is CATTRRVEDTQYF.

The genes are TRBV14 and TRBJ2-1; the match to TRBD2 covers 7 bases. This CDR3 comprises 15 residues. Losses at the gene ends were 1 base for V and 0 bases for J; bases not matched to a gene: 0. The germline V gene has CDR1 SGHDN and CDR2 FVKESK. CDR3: CASSQGLASYNEQFF. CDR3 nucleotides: TGTGCCAGCAGCCAAGGACTAGCCTCCTACAATGAGCAGTTCTTC. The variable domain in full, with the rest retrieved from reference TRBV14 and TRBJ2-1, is EAGVTQFPSHSVIEKGQTVTLRCDPISGHDNLYWYRRVMGKEIKFLLHFVKESKQDESGMPNNRFLAERTGGTYSTLKVQPAELEDSGVYFCASSQGLASYNEQFFGPGTRLTVL.

The CDR3 sequence: CASKQGDHSPLHF. DNA of the CDR3: TGTGCCAGCAAACAGGGAGACCATTCACCCCTCCACTTT. The chain joins TRBV28 to TRBJ1-6, with D possibly matching TRBD1 (6 bases). The V gene lost 7 bases and the J gene lost 8 bases, with 12 bases spanning the gap. From germline, CDR1 is MDHEN and CDR2 SYDVKM. The CDR3 contains 13 residues.

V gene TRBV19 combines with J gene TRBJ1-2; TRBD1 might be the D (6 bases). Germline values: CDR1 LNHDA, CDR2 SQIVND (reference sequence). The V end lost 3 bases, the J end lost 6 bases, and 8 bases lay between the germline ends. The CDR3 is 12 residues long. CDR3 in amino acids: CASSIRGNGYTF. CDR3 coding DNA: TGTGCCAGTAGTATTAGGGGGAATGGCTACACCTTC.